The rows below give T cell receptor beta chains drawn from one sample of a study of CD8 T cells in Susac syndrome. TCRdb itself ran the immunoSEQ multiplex PCR reads through MiXCR, one entry per CDR3 protein. The sample yields about 300,000 distinct CDR3 sequences, around 84% seen once. The specimen sequenced was CD8+ T cells from PBMCs. These receptors were obtained from a human donor with multiple sclerosis. Each CDR3 is given with its conserved first and last residue. Each record gives: J gene, V gene, CDR3 protein.

J gene: TRBJ1-5; V gene: TRBV27; CDR3 protein: CASSRQGYSNQPQHF
J gene: TRBJ2-7; V gene: TRBV9; CDR3 protein: CASSGTSGDAYEQYF
J gene: TRBJ2-3; V gene: TRBV27; CDR3 protein: CASSRGVTDTQYF
J gene: TRBJ2-1; V gene: TRBV27; CDR3 protein: CASSDVLAGDNEQFF
J gene: TRBJ2-7; V gene: TRBV6-2/TRBV6-3; CDR3 protein: CASGRGDYEQYF
J gene: TRBJ2-7; V gene: TRBV3-1; CDR3 protein: CASSRGLAGEDEQYF
J gene: TRBJ2-1; V gene: TRBV7-3; CDR3 protein: CASSLEDRAADEQFF
J gene: TRBJ2-7; V gene: TRBV30; CDR3 protein: CAWSVGDLYEQYF
J gene: TRBJ1-5; V gene: TRBV9; CDR3 protein: CASSPQSLDQPQHF
J gene: TRBJ2-7; V gene: TRBV11-1; CDR3 protein: CASSFVYSYEQYF
J gene: TRBJ2-7; V gene: TRBV9; CDR3 protein: CASGDYEQYF
J gene: TRBJ2-6; V gene: TRBV29-1; CDR3 protein: CSVGRVGQSKPGANVLTF
J gene: TRBJ1-1; V gene: TRBV29-1; CDR3 protein: CSARRDRTEAFF
J gene: TRBJ1-5; V gene: TRBV12-3/TRBV12-4; CDR3 protein: CASTWGGIQPQHF
J gene: TRBJ2-1; V gene: TRBV20-1; CDR3 protein: CSARELAGVYNEQFF
J gene: TRBJ2-7; V gene: TRBV4-3; CDR3 protein: CASSHKTEALYEQYF
J gene: TRBJ1-2; V gene: TRBV9; CDR3 protein: CASSVSKNRFGTRGYTF
J gene: TRBJ2-7; V gene: TRBV10-3; CDR3 protein: CAISEGSYEQYF
J gene: TRBJ2-5; V gene: TRBV2; CDR3 protein: CARQGAASQETQYF
J gene: TRBJ2-7; V gene: TRBV7-6; CDR3 protein: CASSLESIPYEQYF
J gene: TRBJ2-1; V gene: TRBV7-9; CDR3 protein: CASSLVGEYNEQFF
J gene: TRBJ1-2; V gene: TRBV27; CDR3 protein: CASRWGGSGSGYTF
J gene: TRBJ1-4; V gene: TRBV12-3/TRBV12-4; CDR3 protein: CASNPQGAEEKLFF
J gene: TRBJ1-1; V gene: TRBV6-5; CDR3 protein: CASSYGWRDRGPEAFF
J gene: TRBJ2-2; V gene: TRBV5-4; CDR3 protein: CASSRSHGTNTGELFF
J gene: TRBJ1-2; V gene: TRBV23-1; CDR3 protein: CARGQGRIFYGYTF
J gene: TRBJ2-1; V gene: TRBV20-1; CDR3 protein: CSATDRDRGNEQFF
J gene: TRBJ1-2; V gene: TRBV5-1; CDR3 protein: CAGGQGANYGYTF
J gene: TRBJ2-1; V gene: TRBV7-2; CDR3 protein: CASSLAFMLAASSYNEQFF
J gene: TRBJ2-5; V gene: TRBV25-1; CDR3 protein: CASIGETQYF
J gene: TRBJ1-1; V gene: TRBV13; CDR3 protein: CASRGEGERTEAFF